Following are 17 T cell receptor beta chains from one sample sequenced in a study of T cell clusters in autoimmune cytopenias. TRB rearrangements were amplified by touch-down multiplex PCR with mixed TRB-A/B primers. TCRdb reprocessed the multiplex PCR reads and stores each CDR3 protein as one record, lacking DNA. The sample totals roughly 2,900 distinct CDR3 sequences. Each sample's input was roughly 250 ng genomic DNA, 35,000 to 40,000 genome equivalents. The sequenced material came from peripheral blood. The receptors were sampled from a human donor with an autoimmune cytopenia or autoimmune hepatitis (not recorded which).

This clonotype ranks as medium-sized (0.01 to 0.1%) in terms of frequency. CDR3 in amino acids: CASSLVRESIQYF. The J gene is TRBJ2-4, the V gene TRBV6-2 or TRBV6-3. The CDR3 consists of 13 residues. Germline CDR1 is MNHEY and CDR2 is SVGEGT.

This clonotype is medium-sized by frequency. The chain recombines TRBV29-1 with TRBJ2-3; the D call from TCRdb, TRBD2, cannot be confirmed without DNA. Germline loops: CDR1 SQVTM, CDR2 ANQGSEA. The CDR3 is 13 residues long. The CDR3 sequence is CSVDSQNTDTQYF.

In terms of frequency, this clonotype is medium-sized. J is TRBJ1-6 and V is TRBV6-5; there is no DNA to check the TCRdb D call of TRBD1. CDR3 length: 18 residues. Germline assignment: CDR1 MNHEY and CDR2 SVGAGI. CDR3 protein: CASSFSASAGSYNSPLHF.

This clonotype registers medium-sized by frequency. The rearrangement joins TRBV30 to TRBJ2-1; TCRdb returns TRBD1, unconfirmable since there is no DNA. This CDR3 has 15 amino acids. Germline V gene data show CDR1 as GTSNPN and CDR2 as SVGIG (reference sequence). This CDR3 is CAWRGRGQSYNEQFF.

This clonotype registers medium-sized by frequency. CDR3 in amino acids: CASSLAGRGAANTEAFF. The chain joins TRBV5-1 to TRBJ1-1; TCRdb's D call of TRBD1 is untestable without DNA. The CDR3 is made up of 17 amino acids. From germline, CDR1 is SGHRS and CDR2 YFSETQ. The whole variable domain, filled in from reference TRBV5-1 and TRBJ1-1, reads KAGVTQTPRYLIKTRGQQVTLSCSPISGHRSVSWYQQTPGQGLQFLFEYFSETQRNKGNFPGRFSGRQFSNSRSEMNVSTLELGDSALYLCASSLAGRGAANTEAFFGQGTRLTVV.

This clonotype registers medium-sized (0.01 to 0.1%) by frequency. The chain uses TRBV29-1 and TRBJ2-2; TCRdb's D call, TRBD2, is unchecked because there is no DNA. Germline V CDR1 and CDR2: SQVTM, ANQGSEA. This CDR3 has 14 residues. CDR3 amino acids: CSVERLAGTGELFF.

By frequency, this clonotype is medium-sized. This sequence joins TRBV5-5 and TRBJ2-7; there is no DNA to check the TCRdb D call of TRBD1. The CDR3 spans 13 residues. Germline V gene data show CDR1 as SGHKS and CDR2 as YYEKEE (reference sequence). The CDR3 loop is CASSSTGGYEQYF.

Considering frequency, this clonotype is medium-sized (0.01 to 0.1%). The chain carries TRBV5-4 and TRBJ2-1. CDR3 length: 16 amino acids. Germline V gene sequence: CDR1 SGHNT, CDR2 YYREEE (reference sequence). CDR3 in amino acids: CASSLGLAGSYNEQFF.

This clonotype shows up as medium-sized by frequency. This chain connects TRBV5-1 to TRBJ2-1; TCRdb's D gene call, TRBD1, goes unchecked for lack of DNA. Germline lookup yields CDR1 SGHRS and CDR2 YFSETQ. The CDR3 covers 12 residues. CDR3: CASSLVQGITFF.

This clonotype ranks as medium-sized in terms of frequency. Here the CDR3 reads CASSYSIVRGPSTDTQYF. The V gene is TRBV6-5, the J gene TRBJ2-3; there is no DNA to check the TCRdb D call of TRBD1. Germline values: CDR1 MNHEY, CDR2 SVGAGI. CDR3 length: 18 amino acids.

By frequency, this clonotype registers medium-sized (0.01 to 0.1%). The J gene is TRBJ2-1, the V gene TRBV15; TCRdb's D call of TRBD1 is untestable without DNA. Per germline, CDR1 LNHNV and CDR2 YYDKDF (reference sequence). The length of the CDR3 is 14 residues. CDR3 residues: CATSKDSAGIEQFF. Filled out from reference TRBV15 and TRBJ2-1, the complete variable domain reads DAMVIQNPRYQVTQFGKPVTLSCSQTLNHNVMYWYQQKSSQAPKLLFHYYDKDFNNEADTPDNFQSRRPNTSFCFLDIRSPGLGDTAMYLCATSKDSAGIEQFFGPGTRLTVL.

This clonotype shows up as medium-sized (0.01 to 0.1%) by frequency. The genes are TRBV24-1 and TRBJ2-2; TCRdb picks TRBD1, but there is no DNA to check that call. CDR1 and CDR2 from the germline V gene are KGHDR and SFDVKD. The CDR3 loop spans 16 amino acids. The CDR3 spells CATSASFWGRGGELFF.

This clonotype is classed as medium-sized (0.01 to 0.1%) by frequency. The V and J genes are TRBV6-4 and TRBJ2-2; TCRdb calls TRBD2, which cannot be checked without DNA. This CDR3 has 15 residues. Looked up from germline, CDR1 is MRHNA and CDR2 is SNTAGT. CDR3 amino acids: CASSFRTEVTGELFF.

According to its frequency, this clonotype is medium-sized (0.01 to 0.1%). The chain links TRBV18 to TRBJ2-2. The V gene's germline CDR1 is KGHSH and CDR2 LQKENI. This CDR3 comprises 15 residues. The CDR3 spells CASSPGRSNTGELFF.

The genes are TRBV28 and TRBJ2-7; with no DNA, the TCRdb D assignment of TRBD2 cannot be verified. Germline V lookup: CDR1 MDHEN, CDR2 SYDVKM. The CDR3 has 15 residues. The CDR3 reads CASSSALRQFETQYF.

Its frequency marks this clonotype as medium-sized. The rearrangement links TRBV19 to TRBJ1-5. Per germline, CDR1 LNHDA and CDR2 SQIVND (reference sequence). The CDR3 consists of 14 residues. The CDR3 loop reads CASSIVQLAQPQHF. Looking up the rest from reference TRBV19 and TRBJ1-5 gives the full variable domain: DGGITQSPKYLFRKEGQNVTLSCEQNLNHDAMYWYRQDPGQGLRLIYYSQIVNDFQKGDIAEGYSVSREKKESFPLTVTSAQKNPTAFYLCASSIVQLAQPQHFGDGTRLSIL.

This clonotype counts as medium-sized by frequency. CDR3 sequence reads: CASSDRGRDEQYF. The gene calls are TRBV19 and TRBJ2-7; as DNA is missing, the TRBD1 call by TCRdb cannot be tested. This CDR3 region has 13 residues. Germline loops: CDR1 LNHDA, CDR2 SQIVND (reference sequence). The variable domain in full, with the rest retrieved from reference TRBV19 and TRBJ2-7, is DGGITQSPKYLFRKEGQNVTLSCEQNLNHDAMYWYRQDPGQGLRLIYYSQIVNDFQKGDIAEGYSVSREKKESFPLTVTSAQKNPTAFYLCASSDRGRDEQYFGPGTRLTVT.